This is a list of T cell receptor beta chains from one sample in a study of metastatic and nonmetastatic thyroid tumors. Using MiXCR, TCRdb reanalyzed the PCR reads. The sample lists 15,000 to 18,000 clones, around 25% occurring once. Source material: tumor tissue. These TCRs come from a female donor with papillary thyroid cancer or a benign thyroid nodule (not recorded which). Some clones in this sample may be carry-over from other donors' samples. Each CDR3 is given with its conserved first and last residue. Fields, in order: D gene, V gene, clone size, J gene, CDR3 DNA, CDR3 protein. The D gene is left open where the match is weak. The listing skips clone size in some rows; elsewhere it reads once, few, many or a size class.

d_gene: NA
v_gene: TRBV6-2/TRBV6-3
abundance: few
j_gene: TRBJ2-7
CDR3nt: TGTGCCAGCAGCCAGTCGGGTTACGAGCAGTACTTC
CDR3aa: CASSQSGYEQYF

d_gene: NA
v_gene: TRBV28
abundance: medium-sized
j_gene: TRBJ1-2
CDR3nt: TGTGCCAGCAGTCCGCGGACCCGAGGGAATGGCTACACCTTC
CDR3aa: CASSPRTRGNGYTF

d_gene: TRBD1
v_gene: TRBV6-5
abundance: many
j_gene: TRBJ2-7
CDR3nt: TGTGCCAGCAGTTACCCCTCGGGACAGGGGAGGTACGAGCAGTACTTC
CDR3aa: CASSYPSGQGRYEQYF

d_gene: TRBD1
v_gene: TRBV5-1
abundance: many
j_gene: TRBJ1-2
CDR3nt: TGCGCCAGCAGCGCAGGACAGGGCGGCTACACCTTC
CDR3aa: CASSAGQGGYTF

d_gene: NA
v_gene: TRBV19
abundance: NA
j_gene: TRBJ2-7
CDR3nt: TGTGCCAGTAGCAGTAGGGGCCCCCTCGAGCAGTACTTC
CDR3aa: CASSSRGPLEQYF

d_gene: TRBD1
v_gene: TRBV20-1
abundance: many
j_gene: TRBJ2-1
CDR3nt: TGCAGTGCTAGAGATTCCAACTCGGGACAGGTCTACAATGAGCAGTTCTTC
CDR3aa: CSARDSNSGQVYNEQFF

d_gene: NA
v_gene: TRBV4-2
abundance: medium-sized
j_gene: TRBJ2-2
CDR3nt: TGTGCCAGCAGCCAAGGTCCTACCACCGGGGAGCTGTTTTTT
CDR3aa: CASSQGPTTGELFF

d_gene: TRBD2
v_gene: TRBV5-1
abundance: many
j_gene: TRBJ2-7
CDR3nt: TGCGCCAGCAGCCTTAAATCCGGGACAGGGCTGACTAGCGGGAGAGATCACTACGAGCAGTACTTC
CDR3aa: CASSLKSGTGLTSGRDHYEQYF

d_gene: TRBD2
v_gene: TRBV6-2/TRBV6-3
abundance: few
j_gene: TRBJ2-1
CDR3nt: TGTGCCAGCCGATTCACGACTAGCGGAAACAATGAGCAGTTCTTC
CDR3aa: CASRFTTSGNNEQFF

d_gene: NA
v_gene: TRBV28
abundance: NA
j_gene: TRBJ1-1
CDR3nt: TGTGCCAGCAGTTTCCGGGTTAGGGGAGAAGCTTTCTTT
CDR3aa: CASSFRVRGEAFF

d_gene: NA
v_gene: TRBV20-1
abundance: NA
j_gene: TRBJ1-2
CDR3nt: TGCAGTGCTAGGAGGCACAGTCACTATGGCTACACCTTC
CDR3aa: CSARRHSHYGYTF

d_gene: NA
v_gene: TRBV12-3/TRBV12-4
abundance: NA
j_gene: TRBJ2-3
CDR3nt: TGTGCCAGCAGTTCCATGAACACAGATACGCAGTATTTT
CDR3aa: CASSSMNTDTQYF

d_gene: TRBD1
v_gene: TRBV12-3/TRBV12-4
abundance: many
j_gene: TRBJ1-5
CDR3nt: TGTGCCAGCAGGGGACAGGGAGATCAGCCCCAGCATTTT
CDR3aa: CASRGQGDQPQHF

d_gene: NA
v_gene: TRBV18
abundance: few
j_gene: TRBJ2-7
CDR3nt: TGTGCCAGCTCACCAAGGGCCTACAGACTCTACGAGCAGTACTTC
CDR3aa: CASSPRAYRLYEQYF

d_gene: NA
v_gene: TRBV12-3/TRBV12-4
abundance: medium-sized
j_gene: TRBJ2-2
CDR3nt: TGTGCCAGCAGTTTGAACGGACAGTCCGGGGAGCTGTTTTTT
CDR3aa: CASSLNGQSGELFF

d_gene: NA
v_gene: TRBV6-6
abundance: medium-sized
j_gene: TRBJ1-1
CDR3nt: TGTGCCAGCAGTTACTCGACAGGTGGAGCGGGCACTGAAGCTTTCTTT
CDR3aa: CASSYSTGGAGTEAFF

d_gene: NA
v_gene: TRBV7-8
abundance: many
j_gene: TRBJ2-1
CDR3nt: TGTGCCAGCAGCCGGAGTAGCGGCGGCTCCTACAATGAGCAGTTCTTC
CDR3aa: CASSRSSGGSYNEQFF

d_gene: TRBD2
v_gene: TRBV20-1
abundance: many
j_gene: TRBJ2-3
CDR3nt: TGCAGTGCTTTGGGACTAGCGGGAGTGTCAGATACGCAGTATTTT
CDR3aa: CSALGLAGVSDTQYF

d_gene: TRBD1
v_gene: TRBV7-2
abundance: medium-sized
j_gene: TRBJ1-2
CDR3nt: TGTGCCAGCAGCGTAGACAGGGCCAACTATGGCTACACCTTC
CDR3aa: CASSVDRANYGYTF

d_gene: NA
v_gene: TRBV6-5
abundance: medium-sized
j_gene: TRBJ1-6
CDR3nt: TGTGCCAGCAGTTACTCGCAGTCCCTTGGGAATTCACCCCTCCACTTT
CDR3aa: CASSYSQSLGNSPLHF

d_gene: TRBD2
v_gene: TRBV11-1
abundance: many
j_gene: TRBJ2-7
CDR3nt: TGTGCCAGCAGCCAAGGGTCGCTAGCGGGAGTTGTCCCCCACGAGCAGTACTTC
CDR3aa: CASSQGSLAGVVPHEQYF

d_gene: NA
v_gene: TRBV27
abundance: many
j_gene: TRBJ2-5
CDR3nt: TGTGCCAGCAGTTTCGGGGTGACCCAGTACTTC
CDR3aa: CASSFGVTQYF

d_gene: NA
v_gene: TRBV9
abundance: medium-sized
j_gene: TRBJ2-3
CDR3nt: TGTGCCAGCAGCGTGGGATTTAGCACAGATACGCAGTATTTT
CDR3aa: CASSVGFSTDTQYF

d_gene: NA
v_gene: TRBV12-3/TRBV12-4
abundance: few
j_gene: TRBJ2-7
CDR3nt: TGTGCCAGCATTTGGCAGGGCGCCGTCTACGAGCAGTACTTC
CDR3aa: CASIWQGAVYEQYF

d_gene: NA
v_gene: TRBV3-1
abundance: medium-sized
j_gene: TRBJ1-6
CDR3nt: TGTGCCAGCAGCCAAGAGGGGATTCTCAATTCACCCCTCCACTTT
CDR3aa: CASSQEGILNSPLHF

d_gene: NA
v_gene: TRBV11-1
abundance: NA
j_gene: TRBJ1-2
CDR3nt: TGTGCCAGCAGCTTAGATGGTGCGACAGGAGTCAACTCTAACTATGGCTACACCTTC
CDR3aa: CASSLDGATGVNSNYGYTF

d_gene: NA
v_gene: TRBV12-3/TRBV12-4
abundance: few
j_gene: TRBJ2-7
CDR3nt: TGTGCCAGCAGCCAAGATGTGGGGCTGAGCTCCTACGAGCAGTACTTC
CDR3aa: CASSQDVGLSSYEQYF